This T cell receptor beta chain was captured by sequencing in a study of blood T cell repertoires in COVID-19. Overall study: COVID-19 samples from acute and convalescent phases originated in the United States, Italy and Spain.

This CDR3 spans 14 amino acids. The V gene's germline CDR1 is LNHDA and CDR2 SQIVND (reference sequence). V was pared by 6 bases and J by 6 bases, with 4 bases of the junction left unmatched. Sequenced by immunoSEQ multiplex PCR; TCRdb stores in-frame clones only, minus some. There are about 280,000 clones in the sample; 75% to 90% occur only once, and 2.1% lies in the top ten. The chain couples TRBV19 to TRBJ1-6, with 8 bases matching TRBD1. The TCR was taken from a young woman who had recovered from COVID-19. Sequencing input: peripheral blood. CDR3 bases: TGTGCCAGTAGGGGGGGACAGGTTAATTCACCCCTCCACTTT. Translated, it gives CASRGGQVNSPLHF.